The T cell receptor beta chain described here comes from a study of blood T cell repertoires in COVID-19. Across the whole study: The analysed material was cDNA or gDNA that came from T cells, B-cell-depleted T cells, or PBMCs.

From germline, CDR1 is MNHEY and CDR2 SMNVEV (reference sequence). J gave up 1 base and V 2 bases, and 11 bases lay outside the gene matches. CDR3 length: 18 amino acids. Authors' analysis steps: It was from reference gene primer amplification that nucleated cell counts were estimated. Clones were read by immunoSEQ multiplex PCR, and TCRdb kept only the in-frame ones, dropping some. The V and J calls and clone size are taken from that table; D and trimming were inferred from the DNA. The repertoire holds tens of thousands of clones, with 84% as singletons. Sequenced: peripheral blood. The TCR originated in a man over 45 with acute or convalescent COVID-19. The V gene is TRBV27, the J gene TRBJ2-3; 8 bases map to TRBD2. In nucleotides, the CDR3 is TGTGCCAGCAGTTTAGGCGGGGGGCCCCTCAGTGGCACAGATACGCAGTATTTT. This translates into CASSLGGGPLSGTDTQYF.